The sequence of this TCR beta chain was determined in a study of blood T cell repertoires in COVID-19. For the study at large: Acute-phase and convalescent COVID-19 samples originated in the United States, Italy and Spain. Sample material is recorded as cDNA or gDNA derived from T cells, B-cell-depleted T cells, or PBMCs.

Original processing methods: Amplification of reference gene primers was used by the study to estimate nucleated cell counts. Produced via immunoSEQ multiplex PCR; TCRdb's table is partial and in-frame only. V and J calls and clone size follow that table, whereas D and trimming were derived from the DNA. The sample consists of some 96,000 clones, around 88% of them appearing once. The CDR3 is 14 residues long. V dropped 6 bases and J dropped 3 bases, with 14 bases sitting between them. Germline V gene sequence: CDR1 LNHDA, CDR2 SQIVND (reference sequence). The clonotype originates from a man aged 80 or over with acute or convalescent COVID-19. This chain connects TRBV19 to TRBJ1-1, with a tentative D call TRBD1 (6 bases). Sequencing was performed on peripheral blood. As DNA, the CDR3 is TGTGCCAGTAGGATCCGGGGGGCGGACACTGAAGCTTTCTTT. It specifies CASRIRGADTEAFF.